The 8 T cell receptor beta chains in this list originate from one sample, sequenced in a study of metastatic and nonmetastatic thyroid tumors. TCRdb reanalyzed the PCR reads via MiXCR. Here the sample spans 23,000 or so clones, roughly 18% being singletons. Every patient underwent thyroid surgery untreated. Sequences were obtained from blood. Receptors were obtained from a male donor with papillary thyroid cancer or a benign thyroid nodule (not recorded which). Some clones in this sample may be carry-over from other donors' samples.

The V and J genes are TRBV12-3 or TRBV12-4 and TRBJ1-1; D gene uncertain. The CDR3 has 12 residues. With 7 bases removed from V and 1 base from J, the gap between germline ends came to 7 bases. CDR3 amino acids: CASTRGNTEAFF. For the CDR3, the DNA is TGTGCCAGCACACGGGGGAACACTGAAGCTTTCTTT.

The rearrangement uses TRBV3-1 and TRBJ2-5, with D possibly TRBD1 on 6 matching bases. Germline CDR1 LGHDT, CDR2 YNNKEL (reference sequence). There are 15 residues in the CDR3. Trimming shortened V by 6 bases and J by 5 bases, and 19 bases separated the two germline ends. Here the CDR3 reads CASRPGQSPGETQYF. The CDR3 coding sequence is TGTGCCAGCAGGCCCGGACAGTCCCCTGGGGAGACCCAGTACTTC.

There are many counts of this clone. V usage is TRBV18 and J usage is TRBJ2-6; D is undetermined. Germline lookup yields CDR1 KGHSH and CDR2 LQKENI. V shed 2 bases and J shed 0 bases, with 5 bases lying between them. The CDR3 loop spans 15 amino acids. The CDR3: CASSPMLSGANVLTF. As DNA, the CDR3 is TGTGCCAGCTCACCAATGCTCTCTGGGGCCAACGTCCTGACTTTC. The entire variable domain, with the rest obtained from reference TRBV18 and TRBJ2-6, is as follows: NAGVMQNPRHLVRRRGQEARLRCSPMKGHSHVYWYRQLPEEGLKFMVYLQKENIIDESGMPKERFSAEFPKEGPSILRIQQVVRGDSAAYFCASSPMLSGANVLTFGAGSRLTVL.

In this sample, this clone turned up many times. This sequence joins TRBV2 and TRBJ1-4; tentative D call: TRBD1 (5 bases). From germline, CDR1 is SNHLY and CDR2 FYNNEI. V was cut by 3 bases and J by 7 bases, with 12 bases left in between. This CDR3 has 14 amino acids. The CDR3 coding sequence is TGTGCCAGCAGTGAGAAGAGGGGTAGTGAAAAACTGTTTTTT. It specifies CASSEKRGSEKLFF.

The chain is built from TRBV9 and TRBJ1-6; D is unclear. The CDR3 is made up of 13 amino acids. The germline V gene encodes CDR1 SGDLS and CDR2 YYNGEE. The V and J ends lost 3 bases and 14 bases respectively, with 15 bases between them. The CDR3 region is CASSAYRECALHF. CDR3 sequence (DNA): TGTGCCAGCAGCGCCTACAGAGAATGTGCCCTCCACTTT.

This sequence joins TRBV11-2 and TRBJ2-4; 7 nucleotides agree with TRBD2. CDR3 length equals 19 residues. Germline values: CDR1 SGHAT, CDR2 FQNNGV. V gave up 5 bases and J gave up 2 bases; unmatched junction bases: 18. CDR3 DNA sequence: TGTGCCAGCAGCCCTCTCCCTCTAGCGGTGGTGGGGACCAAAAACATTCAGTACTTC. This gives the protein CASSPLPLAVVGTKNIQYF. Looking up the rest from reference TRBV11-2 and TRBJ2-4 gives the full variable domain: EAGVAQSPRYKIIEKRQSVAFWCNPISGHATLYWYQQILGQGPKLLIQFQNNGVVDDSQLPKDRFSAERLKGVDSTLKIQPAKLEDSAVYLCASSPLPLAVVGTKNIQYFGAGTRLSVL.

In its sample, this clone is medium-sized. This chain joins TRBV28 and TRBJ1-5; 8 bases agree with TRBD1. Germline V gene data show CDR1 as MDHEN and CDR2 as SYDVKM. The CDR3 has 16 amino acids. J gave up 3 bases and V 5 bases, and 9 bases lay outside the gene matches. Written as DNA, the CDR3 is TGTGCCAGCAGTACCCTAGACAGGGGTCCCAATCAGCCCCAGCATTTT. This codes for CASSTLDRGPNQPQHF. Full variable domain (missing parts from reference TRBV28 and TRBJ1-5): DVKVTQSSRYLVKRTGEKVFLECVQDMDHENMFWYRQDPGLGLRLIYFSYDVKMKEKGDIPEGYSVSREKKERFSLILESASTNQTSMYLCASSTLDRGPNQPQHFGDGTRLSIL.

This clone was counted at least ten times. The gene calls are TRBV7-8 and TRBJ2-2; weak D call: TRBD2 (5 bases). CDR1 is SGHVS and CDR2 is FQNEAQ in the germline V gene. This CDR3 region has 14 residues. Trimming left V 3 bases short and J 4 bases short, with 9 bases between. The CDR3 here is CASSFGVPTGELFF. The CDR3 DNA sequence: TGTGCCAGCAGCTTCGGGGTCCCCACCGGGGAGCTGTTTTTT.